This passage covers 7 T cell receptor beta chains from one sample sequenced in a study of CD8+ T cells in alopecia areata. RNA, once extracted, was reverse transcribed into cDNA for use as the sequencing template. Generated by immunoSEQ multiplex PCR, the TCRdb table keeps only in-frame clones and is missing some. The table includes about 250,000 clones, 50% to 75% detected once. Regarding treatment: oral pan-JAK inhibitor, 5-10 mg twice daily. The material sequenced was CD4+ T cells sorted from blood, taken at roughly week 52, from a patient treated with tofacitinib. The receptor source for this set is a human donor with alopecia areata.

The chain has TRBV30 and TRBJ1-6; D not resolved. This CDR3 spans 15 amino acids. The V gene lost 2 bases and the J gene lost 7 bases, with 15 bases spanning the gap. Per germline, CDR1 GTSNPN and CDR2 SVGIG (reference sequence). Here the CDR3 DNA reads TGTGCCTGGAGTTCATCGGGCCCGCTGAATTCACCCCTCCACTTT. As protein: CAWSSSGPLNSPLHF.

This clone was observed once. In the same sample, other DNA sequences code for this CDR3. The chain recombines TRBV11-2 with TRBJ2-1; no firm D call. Germline V gene lookup returns CDR1 SGHAT and CDR2 FQNNGV. The germline V and J ends were trimmed by 5 bases and 4 bases, with 6 bases remaining between them. The CDR3 totals 12 residues. The CDR3 sequence: CASSPAYNEQFF. In nucleotides, the CDR3 is TGTGCCAGCAGCCCGGCATACAATGAGCAGTTCTTC.

This clone has a single count. The V call is TRBV29-1, the J call TRBJ1-1; D unclear. CDR3 size: 13 residues. Germline V CDR1 and CDR2: SQVTM, ANQGSEA. Trimming removed 7 bases from V and 5 bases from J, with 17 bases in between. The CDR3 region is CSGQKGGRTEAFF. In DNA form, the CDR3 reads TGCAGCGGCCAAAAGGGTGGTCGGACTGAAGCTTTCTTT.

The chain carries TRBV30 and TRBJ2-7; D is perhaps TRBD1 (5 bases). CDR3 length: 13 amino acids. CDR1 GTSNPN and CDR2 SVGIG come from the germline V gene (reference sequence). V lost 3 bases, J lost 6 bases, and 15 bases lay in between. The CDR3 sequence: CAWRDRAGREQYF. CDR3 sequence (DNA): TGTGCCTGGAGGGACCGGGCAGGGCGCGAGCAGTACTTC.

The chain is built from TRBV4-3 and TRBJ2-1, with TRBD1 as a possible D gene (6 bases). V lost 0 bases and J lost 4, with 10 bases in between. The V gene's germline CDR1 is LGHNA and CDR2 YSLEER. The length of the CDR3 is 15 residues. In nucleotides, the CDR3 is TGCGCCAGCAGCCAAGACAGGGGAACTTACAATGAGCAGTTCTTC. This translates into CASSQDRGTYNEQFF.

The chain employs TRBV5-1 and TRBJ1-2; D is unresolved. This CDR3 spans 14 amino acids. Between the trimmed V and J ends, which lost 0 bases and 2 bases, there was a span of 8 bases. Germline CDR1 reads SGHRS; CDR2 reads YFSETQ. The CDR3 sequence is CASSLGSENYGYTF. Here the CDR3 DNA reads TGCGCCAGCAGCTTGGGTTCCGAGAACTATGGCTACACCTTC.

The rearrangement uses TRBV4-2 and TRBJ1-1, with 10 bases lining up with TRBD1. The junction had 5 bases not matched to a gene; V was cut back by 2 bases and J by 5 bases. Germline CDR1 reads LGHNA; CDR2 reads YNFKEQ. This CDR3 spans 15 amino acids. This CDR3 is CASSQRQGARTEAFF. The CDR3 DNA sequence: TGTGCCAGCAGCCAAAGACAGGGGGCCCGTACTGAAGCTTTCTTT.